Shown below are 21 T cell receptor beta chains from a single sample sequenced in a study of T cell responses to AZD1222 COVID-19 vaccine. The data were produced by immunoSEQ multiplex PCR, yet TCRdb's version contains in-frame clones alone and is incomplete. The sample has over 140,000 clones; the top ten hold about 2.2%. The sample consisted of peripheral blood. These receptors all come from an adult in good health.

The V gene is TRBV30, the J gene TRBJ1-3, with unresolved D. This CDR3 has 16 amino acids. The V end lost 4 bases, the J end lost 0 bases, and 16 bases lay between the germline ends. Germline V CDR1 and CDR2: GTSNPN, SVGIG (reference sequence). The CDR3 region has the DNA TGTGCCTGGACCGTAGGGCAGCTGAGCTCTGGAAACACCATATATTTT. As protein: CAWTVGQLSSGNTIYF.

J is TRBJ1-2 and V is TRBV16; TRBD1 agrees at 7 bases. The CDR3 covers 17 residues. The trim removed 0 bases at V and 8 bases at J, leaving 15 bases unmatched. Germline CDR1 and CDR2: KGHSY and FQNENV. In DNA, the CDR3 is TGTGCCAGCAGCCAATCGGAAGCGGGACAGATCCCCGGGGGCTACACCTTC. Its translation: CASSQSEAGQIPGGYTF.

The chain uses TRBV4-1 and TRBJ2-5; D may correspond to TRBD1 or TRBD2 (5 bases each). The CDR3 is 15 amino acids. V gave up 0 bases and J gave up 7 bases, with 15 bases separating them. Germline CDR1 reads MGHRA; CDR2 reads YSYEKL. For the CDR3, the DNA is TGCGCCAGCAGCCAAGATACCCCTCAGAGGGGGACCCAGTACTTC. This encodes CASSQDTPQRGTQYF.

The chain couples TRBV5-1 to TRBJ1-1; D remains ambiguous. The CDR3 totals 14 residues. Trimming left V 2 bases short and J 7 bases short, with 15 bases between. CDR1 SGHRS and CDR2 YFSETQ come from the germline V gene. In DNA form, the CDR3 reads TGCGCCAGCAGCTTACCTCACGGATCCGATGAAGCTTTCTTT. Translated, it gives CASSLPHGSDEAFF.

The CDR3 loop is CAWNRGGGTNEKLFF. CDR3 DNA: TGTGCCTGGAACAGGGGCGGGGGAACTAATGAAAAACTGTTTTTT. The V call is TRBV30, the J call TRBJ1-4; 7 bases are a match to TRBD1. CDR3 length: 15 residues. From germline, CDR1 is GTSNPN and CDR2 SVGIG (reference sequence). The junction had 6 bases not matched to a gene; V was cut back by 4 bases and J by 1 base.

The chain joins TRBV6-1 to TRBJ1-1; D not resolved. Germline V CDR1 and CDR2: MNHNS, SASEGT. The length of the CDR3 is 13 residues. Trimming stripped 3 bases from V and 11 bases from J, with 16 bases between. The chain's CDR3 is CASSDLFRETAFF. CDR3 bases: TGTGCCAGCAGTGACCTATTTAGGGAGACGGCTTTCTTT.

V usage is TRBV6-5 and J usage is TRBJ1-2; 10 nucleotides agree with TRBD1. V lost 6 bases, J lost 0 bases, and 4 bases stayed unmatched. CDR3 length: 15 amino acids. CDR1 is MNHEY and CDR2 is SVGAGI in the germline V gene. The CDR3 region is CASSRDRGANYGYTF. CDR3 DNA: TGTGCCAGCAGCCGGGACAGGGGCGCTAACTATGGCTACACCTTC.

The chain is built from TRBV6-5 and TRBJ2-7; D is ambiguous. There are 15 residues in the CDR3. CDR1 and CDR2 (germline): MNHEY, SVGAGI. Trimming took off 7 bases at V and 2 bases at J, with 18 bases between the two ends. CDR3 amino acids: CASTQKGPKAYEQYF. The CDR3 DNA follows: TGTGCCAGCACCCAAAAAGGGCCTAAGGCCTACGAGCAGTACTTC.

J is TRBJ1-1 and V is TRBV29-1; weak D call: TRBD1 (5 bases). Germline lookup yields CDR1 SQVTM and CDR2 ANQGSEA. V lost 1 base and J lost 11, with 14 bases in between. The CDR3 has 12 amino acids. The DNA for the CDR3 is TGCAGCGTTGAAGTTGGAAAATCAGGGGCTTTCTTT. It specifies CSVEVGKSGAFF.

The chain recombines TRBV11-3 with TRBJ2-7; 10 bases line up with TRBD1. Trimming at V came to 1 base and at J to 4 bases, leaving 7 bases not matched to a gene. The CDR3 spans 16 residues. The V gene's germline CDR1 is SGHNT and CDR2 YENEEA. CDR3 in amino acids: CASSLAPGQGRYEQYF. CDR3 coding DNA: TGTGCCAGCAGCTTAGCACCGGGACAGGGGAGGTACGAGCAGTACTTC.

The chain is built from TRBV19 and TRBJ1-2; perhaps TRBD1 as D (5 bases). The CDR3 runs 15 residues. Germline V lookup: CDR1 LNHDA, CDR2 SQIVND (reference sequence). V lost 7 bases and J 8 bases, leaving 23 bases between the germline ends. The CDR3 nucleotides are TGTGCCAGTAAAATCCAGACAGATCAAAGTATCGGCTACACCTTC. It specifies CASKIQTDQSIGYTF.

The chain has TRBV6-5 and TRBJ1-2, with a tentative D call TRBD1 (5 bases). V gave up 0 bases and J gave up 1 base, with 9 bases separating them. The CDR3 spans 15 residues. CDR1 and CDR2 from the germline V gene are MNHEY and SVGAGI. The CDR3 coding sequence is TGTGCCAGCAGTTACTCGAGGGGCAATAACTATGGCTACACCTTC. Translating it yields CASSYSRGNNYGYTF.

The chain uses TRBV5-1 and TRBJ1-3, with D possibly matching TRBD1 (5 bases). The CDR3 sequence is 13 residues long. The germline V gene has CDR1 SGHRS and CDR2 YFSETQ. Trimming removed 4 bases from V and 5 bases from J, with 10 bases in between. The CDR3 bases are TGCGCCAGCAGCCTGGGACCCAGAAACACCATATATTTT. Translating it yields CASSLGPRNTIYF.

This sequence joins TRBV11-1 and TRBJ2-5; maybe TRBD2 (6 bases). V was clipped by 1 base and J by 3 bases, with 15 bases between them. Germline V gives CDR1 SGHAT, CDR2 FQDESV (reference sequence). This CDR3 has 16 amino acids. The CDR3 region is CASSLGYTGTEETQYF. In nucleotides, the CDR3 is TGTGCCAGCAGCTTAGGGTACACGGGGACTGAAGAGACCCAGTACTTC.

This rearrangement joins TRBV29-1 to TRBJ1-1; TRBD1 might be the D (6 bases). The CDR3 is made up of 23 amino acids. Germline CDR1 and CDR2: SQVTM and ANQGSEA. Trimming left V 1 base short and J 10 bases short, with 46 bases between. This chain's CDR3 is CSVEGPEDSDERGWIPGRGRAFF. The CDR3 nucleotides read TGCAGCGTTGAAGGGCCGGAGGACAGCGACGAGCGGGGTTGGATCCCAGGTCGAGGTAGAGCTTTCTTT.

The V call is TRBV3-1 (or the pseudogene TRBV3-2), the J call TRBJ2-2, with 8 bases matching TRBD1. V shed 5 bases, J shed 5 bases, and the junction held 7 bases outside the gene matches. The length of the CDR3 is 15 residues. The germline V gene has CDR1 LGHDT and CDR2 YNNKEL (reference sequence). The CDR3 region has the DNA TGTGCCAGCAGCTCGACAGGGGTATATACCGGGGAGCTGTTTTTT. Translating gives CASSSTGVYTGELFF.

This chain joins TRBV7-7 and TRBJ2-3, with D uncertain. V was shortened by 1 base and J by 2 bases, with 13 bases between the two germline ends. The CDR3 covers 16 residues. Germline V gives CDR1 SSHAT, CDR2 FNYEAQ (reference sequence). The CDR3 DNA reads TGTGCCAGCAGCTTAGGGCGAGCCACTTCCACAGATACGCAGTATTTT. Translating gives CASSLGRATSTDTQYF.

The chain links TRBV27 to TRBJ2-5; D not resolved. CDR3 size: 14 residues. V lost 6 bases to trimming and J lost 0 bases, with 11 bases between them. The germline V gene has CDR1 MNHEY and CDR2 SMNVEV (reference sequence). The DNA for the CDR3 is TGTGCCAGCAGCTTTGTTTCGAACCAAGAGACCCAGTACTTC. Translating it yields CASSFVSNQETQYF.

V gene TRBV12-3 or TRBV12-4 combines with J gene TRBJ1-1; D is possibly TRBD1 (5 bases). Deletions cut 3 bases from V and 3 bases from J, with 8 bases between. The CDR3 contains 13 residues. The CDR3 nucleotides read TGTGCCAGCAGTTTCGCCAGGGACACTGAAGCTTTCTTT. This encodes CASSFARDTEAFF.

The V and J genes are TRBV11-2 and TRBJ1-4; 7 bases line up with TRBD1. Per the germline V gene, CDR1 is SGHAT and CDR2 is FQNNGV. This CDR3 comprises 15 residues. Trimming took 5 bases from V and 7 from J; bases not matched to a gene: 10. The CDR3 region is CASSANRGSREKLFF. The CDR3 DNA follows: TGTGCCAGCAGCGCGAACAGGGGTTCTCGTGAAAAACTGTTTTTT.

This rearrangement joins TRBV5-1 to TRBJ2-7; 8 positions match TRBD2. Trimming removed 4 bases from V and 3 bases from J; junction bases left unmatched: 6. This CDR3 has 14 residues. The germline gives CDR1 SGHRS, CDR2 YFSETQ. The CDR3, as DNA: TGCGCCAGCAGCAGAGGGGCGGGGGGCTACGAGCAGTACTTC. It translates to CASSRGAGGYEQYF.